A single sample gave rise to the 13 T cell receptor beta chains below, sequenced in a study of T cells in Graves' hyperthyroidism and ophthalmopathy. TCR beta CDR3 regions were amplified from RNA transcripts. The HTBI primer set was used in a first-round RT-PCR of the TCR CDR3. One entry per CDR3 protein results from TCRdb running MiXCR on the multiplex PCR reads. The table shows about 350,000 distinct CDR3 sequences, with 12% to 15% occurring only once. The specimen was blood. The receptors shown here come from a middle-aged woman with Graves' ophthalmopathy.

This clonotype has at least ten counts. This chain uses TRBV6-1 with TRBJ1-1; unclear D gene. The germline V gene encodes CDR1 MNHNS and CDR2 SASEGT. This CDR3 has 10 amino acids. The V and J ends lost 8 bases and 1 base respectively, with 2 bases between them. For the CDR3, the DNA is TGTGCCAGCCGGAACACTGAAGCTTTCTTT. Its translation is CASRNTEAFF.

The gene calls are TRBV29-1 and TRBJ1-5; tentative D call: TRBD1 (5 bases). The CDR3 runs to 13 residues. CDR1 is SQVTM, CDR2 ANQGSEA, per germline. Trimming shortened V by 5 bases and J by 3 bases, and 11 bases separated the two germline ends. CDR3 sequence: CSVTTGLNQPQHF. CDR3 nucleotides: TGCAGCGTTACCACGGGGCTCAATCAGCCCCAGCATTTT.

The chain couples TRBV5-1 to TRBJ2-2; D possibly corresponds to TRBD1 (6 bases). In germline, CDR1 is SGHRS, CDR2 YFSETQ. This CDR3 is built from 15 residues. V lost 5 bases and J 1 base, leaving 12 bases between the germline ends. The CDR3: CASSTGTLNTGELFF. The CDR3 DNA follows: TGCGCCAGCAGTACCGGGACACTGAACACCGGGGAGCTGTTTTTT.

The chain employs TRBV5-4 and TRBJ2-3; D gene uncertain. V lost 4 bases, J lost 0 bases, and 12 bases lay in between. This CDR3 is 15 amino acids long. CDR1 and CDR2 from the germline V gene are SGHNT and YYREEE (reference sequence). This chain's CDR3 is CASSPLGLSTDTQYF. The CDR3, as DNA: TGTGCCAGCAGCCCCCTCGGGTTGAGCACAGATACGCAGTATTTT.

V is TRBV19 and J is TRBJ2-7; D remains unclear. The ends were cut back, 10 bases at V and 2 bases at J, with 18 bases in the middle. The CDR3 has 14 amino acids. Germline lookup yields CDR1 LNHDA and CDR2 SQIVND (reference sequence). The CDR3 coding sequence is TGTGCCACCACTCCGCCTTCCCCGCCCTACGAGCAGTACTTC. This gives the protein CATTPPSPPYEQYF.

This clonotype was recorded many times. CDR3 coding DNA: TGTGCCAGCAGCGTAGATGGTGGGGGGCGAGGAGAAAAACTGTTTTTT. It codes for CASSVDGGGRGEKLFF. The V call is TRBV9, the J call TRBJ1-4, with D perhaps matching TRBD1 (6 bases). V was shortened by 0 bases and J by 8 bases, with 17 bases between the two germline ends. Germline-derived CDR1 and CDR2 are SGDLS and YYNGEE. The CDR3 has 16 residues. The full variable domain, with the rest looked up from reference TRBV9 and TRBJ1-4, is DSGVTQTPKHLITATGQRVTLRCSPRSGDLSVYWYQQSLDQGLQFLIQYYNGEERAKGNILERFSAQQFPDLHSELNLSSLELGDSALYFCASSVDGGGRGEKLFFGSGTQLSVL.

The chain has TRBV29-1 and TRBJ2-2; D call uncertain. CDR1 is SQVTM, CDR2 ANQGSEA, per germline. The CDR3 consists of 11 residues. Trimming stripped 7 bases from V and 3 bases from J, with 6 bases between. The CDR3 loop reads CSAEHTGELFF. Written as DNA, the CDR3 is TGCAGCGCGGAACACACCGGGGAGCTGTTTTTT.

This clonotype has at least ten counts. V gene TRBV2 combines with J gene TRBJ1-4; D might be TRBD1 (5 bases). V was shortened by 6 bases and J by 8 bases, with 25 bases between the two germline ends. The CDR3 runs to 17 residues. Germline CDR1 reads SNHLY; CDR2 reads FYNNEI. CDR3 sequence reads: CASRNPYSRQGREKLFF. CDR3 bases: TGTGCCAGCAGGAATCCGTACTCGAGGCAGGGCAGAGAAAAACTGTTTTTT.

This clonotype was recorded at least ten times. The CDR3 region has the DNA TGTGCCAGCACCCCGGGGGGTGAAACCCAAGAGACCCAGTACTTC. Its translation is CASTPGGETQETQYF. This chain uses TRBV12-3 or TRBV12-4 with TRBJ2-5; 7 bases align to TRBD2. This CDR3 has 15 residues. The trim removed 7 bases at V and 1 base at J, leaving 9 bases unmatched.

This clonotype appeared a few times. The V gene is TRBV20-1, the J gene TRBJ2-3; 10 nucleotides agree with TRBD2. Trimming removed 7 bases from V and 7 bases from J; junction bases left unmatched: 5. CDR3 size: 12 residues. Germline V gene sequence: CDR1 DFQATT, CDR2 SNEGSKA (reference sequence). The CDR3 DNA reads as TGCAGTGGCAGCGGGGGGGCGAATACGCAGTATTTT. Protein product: CSGSGGANTQYF.

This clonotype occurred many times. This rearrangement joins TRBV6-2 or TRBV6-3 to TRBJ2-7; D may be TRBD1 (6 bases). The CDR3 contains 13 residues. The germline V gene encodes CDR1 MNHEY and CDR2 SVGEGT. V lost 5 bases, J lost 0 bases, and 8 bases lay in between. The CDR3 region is CASSDRSSYEQYF. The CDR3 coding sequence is TGTGCCAGCAGTGACAGGAGCTCCTACGAGCAGTACTTC.

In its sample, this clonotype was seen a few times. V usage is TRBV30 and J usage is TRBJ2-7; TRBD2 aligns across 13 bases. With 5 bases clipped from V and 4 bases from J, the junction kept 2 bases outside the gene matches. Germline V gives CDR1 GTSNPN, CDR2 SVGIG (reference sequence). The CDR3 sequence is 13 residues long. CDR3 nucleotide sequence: TGTGCCTGGGGGACTAGCGGGATATACGAGCAGTACTTC. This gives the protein CAWGTSGIYEQYF.

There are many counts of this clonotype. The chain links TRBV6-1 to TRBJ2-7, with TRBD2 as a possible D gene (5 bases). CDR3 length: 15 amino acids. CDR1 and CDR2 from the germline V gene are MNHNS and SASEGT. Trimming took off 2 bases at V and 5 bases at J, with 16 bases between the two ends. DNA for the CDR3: TGTGCCAGCAGTGAAATAAGTTTCGGACTCCACGAGCAGTACTTC. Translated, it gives CASSEISFGLHEQYF.